This TCR beta chain emerged from a study of beta chain features in type 1 diabetes. Study-wide points: Still unanswered here is whether HLA type influences TCRB rearrangement. In all four CD4+ subsets, TCRB CDR3 length was significantly, moderately reduced in type 1 diabetes.

CDR3 size: 13 residues. Germline V lookup: CDR1 SQVTM, CDR2 ANQGSEA. Trimming shortened V by 5 bases and J by 0 bases, and 10 bases separated the two germline ends. This clone has a handful of counts. The antigen remains unidentified. Since all of the isolated RNA was reverse transcribed, expressed TCRB transcripts were what got sequenced. Libraries were prepared by immunoSEQ multiplex PCR; TCRdb keeps only in-frame clonotypes and omits some of them. The sample yields 400,000 to 600,000 clones, around 28% seen once. This chain connects TRBV29-1 to TRBJ1-1; D not certain. The sequencing input was naive CD4+ T cells from blood. The origin of this receptor is a man aged 18-30 years in good health. CDR3 protein: CSVSLSMNTEAFF. DNA of the CDR3: TGCAGCGTTTCCCTATCGATGAACACTGAAGCTTTCTTT.